This T cell receptor beta chain was sequenced during a study of cytomegalovirus exposure and HLA in healthy donors (dated by TCRdb to the late 2010s). Background on the whole study: An earlier analysis of roughly 500 of the donors reported 250 to 300 Gb of sequence data and around 110 million unique TCR beta sequences from around 200 million T cells. An early release covering about 600 HLA-typed donors comprised 300 to 350 gigabases of sequencing data and around 80 million unique TCR sequences. Among the roughly 380 genotyped donors, around 81% belonged to the genetic ancestry cluster associated with self-reported Caucasian donors. The study aimed to test whether signatures of past pathogen exposure could be identified by cataloging public T cell receptors. The T cell repertoires of several hundred subjects were profiled by immunosequencing and related to cytomegalovirus serostatus. In addition to the first cohort of several hundred subjects, a separate validation cohort of 120 different subjects was used. To predict cytomegalovirus infection status, the study brought together high-throughput TCR immunosequencing, statistical association of individual TCRs with disease status, and machine learning. To study patterns of TCR occurrence, a later analysis re-analyzed previously published TCR beta repertoires from hundreds of donors and added high-resolution HLA genotyping. Rather than drawing on any new phenotypic data, the later analysis identified candidate immune exposures from TCR beta sequences and the way those sequences occurred across donors. An earlier analysis of about 620 of the donors applied high-throughput TCR beta sequencing to assess whether each TCR beta V gene segment acted as functional or pseudogenic. Donor age, sex, ethnicity and CMV serostatus were compiled together with the repertoire data. In a later genetic analysis, genome-wide SNP genotypes for about three fifths of the 666 donors were used, and that subset was treated as a discovery cohort. All discovery cohort repertoires had been generated on a single sequencing platform. Class I and class II HLA loci were covered by the typing at four-digit resolution. Typing coverage varied by locus: 629-630 donors for A, B, C, DRB1 and DQB1; 522 for DQA1; more than 600 for DPA1; approximately 490 for DPB1. Four or five DR-DQ haplotypes were treated as single units for association and clustering because of strong linkage in the cohort. On average, about 200,000 unique TCR beta nucleotide sequences were sequenced per donor among 398 genotyped donors of the cohort, with about 19% of those sequences being non-productive. General conclusions and limits of the study: In a later analysis, several top co-occurrence clusters were reported to appear linked to parvovirus B19, influenza, CMV and Epstein-Barr virus. Three of the identified cytomegalovirus-associated TCR beta chains were confirmed in vitro to be specific for cytomegalovirus antigens. CMV serostatus was the only immune exposure information available for the cohort. When HLA alleles, especially DR and DQ, strongly co-occurred, TCR associations were difficult to assign to individual alleles. The study listed 150 to 200 TCR beta chains as associated with cytomegalovirus. At a false discovery rate of 0.05, a later analysis linked 16,951 TCR beta sequences to specific HLA alleles. In a later analysis, the rate of TCR association differed among HLA loci, with DRB1 alleles having the most associated TCRs and HLA-C alleles having the fewest. Presence/absence analyses assumed roughly uniform sequencing depth across donors, an assumption that may not hold. A later genetic analysis associated a missense DCLRE1C variant with V-gene and J-gene trimming of TCR beta chains, and an independent cohort replicated the association. A later genetic analysis reported fewer N-insertions in productive TCRs among donors in an Asian-associated ancestry cluster than the roughly 640-donor mean. A further reported finding was that TCR beta sequences accurately predicted the HLA-A and HLA-B alleles for most subjects in the first cohort. Because HLA typing was missing for some donors at each locus, association tests included only the typed subset. According to the authors, the approach could potentially be generalized to other disease states and immunological phenotypes. Most TCR sequences were seen in very few donors, while some public TCRs were found in many individuals. In both the original and validation cohorts, the classifier was reported to diagnose cytomegalovirus status with high specificity and sensitivity. Linkage disequilibrium might explain the correlated functional status among segregating V segments, but an unknown experimental factor could not be excluded. In a later analysis, most CMV-associated TCR beta chains were found to appear HLA-restricted, with HLA associations seemingly driven largely by CMV exposure. In this cohort, only TCR beta chains were sequenced, and detectable features were limited by the absence of alpha or paired-chain data. In an earlier analysis of fewer than 750 of the donors, most TCR beta V segments were observed in productive rearrangements about 90% or about 30% of the time, broadly matching IMGT annotations. Because counts were too low, roughly 18 rarely observed V segments, including chromosome 9 orphons, were left out of the earlier analysis of approximately 500 of the donors. A cluster of highly shared sequence variants was judged likely to be a technical artifact of the sequencing pipeline. In a later analysis, HLA-associated TCR beta chains were found to be more clonally expanded and to have lower generation probabilities than equally common non-associated chains. Some IMGT-functional V segments, including TRBV6-2 and TRBV6-3, could not be told apart with the 87-base-pair reads, so those segments were excluded.

The CDR3 starts with the cysteine, ends with the phenylalanine, and has 14 residues. The only DNA kept is the CDR3, 42 bases in frame from the first base. According to the germline V gene, CDR1 reads MDHEN and CDR2 reads SYDVKM. Trimming takes 7 bases off V and 7 bases off J; junction bases not matched to a gene: 8. Library method: the immunoSEQ multiplex PCR assay. The multiplex PCR relied on a mix of 60 forward primers for TCR Vbeta segments and 13 reverse primers for TCR Jbeta segments. Amplification of the CDR3 region of rearranged TCR beta genes was performed with a multiplex PCR assay on genomic DNA. The amplified TCR beta libraries were sequenced on the Illumina HiSeq System as 87-base-pair reads. On the authors' methods: Across the 670 or so repertoires, a later analysis counted 78 million or so unique TCR beta chains, some 11 million of which were shared by at least two donors. A nearest-neighbor algorithm error-corrected the raw reads and collapsed the reads into unique sequences, merging closely related sequences to remove PCR and sequencing errors. Alignment of CDR3 sequences to IMGT reference sequences was used to assign V, D and J gene segments. Each retained sequence needed at least a six-nucleotide match to both a V gene segment and a J gene segment. A rearrangement was called productive if the CDR3 had no stop codons and remained in frame with V and J, and every other rearrangement was called non-productive. Following IMGT convention, CDR3 was defined as the stretch from the second conserved V-encoded cysteine up to the conserved J-encoded phenylalanine. The earlier analysis of about 590 of the donors excluded sequences that lacked an unambiguous match to a single V gene segment. In an earlier analysis of roughly 500 of the donors, V segments were called functional above 56.7% productive rearrangements and were called segregating when the between-donor standard deviation exceeded 5%. A statistical classification framework was built for diagnosing cytomegalovirus status from the catalog of TCR beta chain sequences. V and J gene assignment, in a later analysis, came from comparing TCR nucleotide sequences with IMGT/GENE-DB human TR gene sequences. Using the TCRdist pipeline, a later analysis assigned CDR3 sequences along with most-parsimonious VDJ recombination scenarios. In a later analysis, every TCR beta chain was defined by the combination of its CDR3 amino acid sequence and its V-gene family, and reads without a unique V-gene family were dropped. A later analysis removed 500 to 650 highly shared, low-generation-probability nucleotide sequences to deal with suspected cross-contamination and a sequencing artifact. For each public chain, a later analysis derived a clonal expansion index from normalized ranks of inferred template counts within each repertoire. Generation probabilities in a later analysis came from a VDJ recombination model fitted to out-of-frame rearrangements, and those results were checked against IGoR. A later analysis scored TCR-TCR, TCR-HLA and TCR-CMV co-occurrence with hypergeometric tests, applying a repertoire-size bias correction to TCR pairs. In a later analysis, false discovery rates were estimated by permuting HLA or CMV assignments 20 times. In a later analysis, co-occurring TCRs were grouped with DBSCAN, and TCRdist sequence similarity was added when clustering was performed within HLA-allele-positive subsets. For co-occurrence clustering, repertoires with fewer than 30,000 or more than 120,000 public chains were excluded, along with 5 or 6 repertoires with anomalous nucleotide sharing. TCRdb limited this immuneACCESS table to in-frame rearrangements with V and J called. A share of clones is missing; checked studies link under half to unresolved V genes, and the rest is unexplained. V and J calls and clone size follow that table, whereas D and trimming were derived from the DNA. Recorded for this sample are 170,000 or so clones; 84% of them occurred a single time. Around 2% of the sample goes to the ten largest clones.

Turning to this clone: Its antigen remains undetermined. No base qualities exist here, and no much larger clone lies one base off it.

The cohort was made up of approximately 670 healthy bone marrow donors. At the time of sampling, every cohort member was nominally healthy, though immune exposures that went unrecorded were likely present. The donor tested CMV seronegative, placing the donor among the 350 to 400 seronegative members of the cohort. A peripheral blood sample was provided by each donor, and peripheral blood mononuclear cells were used for TCR beta sequencing. The Qiagen DNeasy Blood Extraction Kit was used to extract genomic DNA from the blood cell samples. Sequenced: PBMCs. The chain joins TRBV28 to TRBJ2-1, with 9 central nucleotides matching TRBD1. The clonotype was recovered from a young man in good health and CMV-seronegative. The DNA sequence is TGTGCCAGCACCCTGTGGGACAGGGTAAATGAGCAGTTCTTC. Its coded protein is CASTLWDRVNEQFF.